This T cell receptor delta chain was recorded in a study of γδ T cells in repeated Plasmodium falciparum infection. Whole-study context: Samples were taken at baseline, before some infections, and 21 days after each. Findings of the study overall: Donors in Mali lived in a small rural village, largely one ethnic group.

This clone was seen only a few times. The antigen remains unidentified. TCRdb pairs this DNA with a much larger clone's protein that differs at residue 13, likely a read error; the protein shown was translated from the DNA. This CDR3 spans 20 amino acids. CDR1 TSWWSYY and CDR2 QGS come from the germline V gene. The V end was cut by 4 bases, the J end by 0 bases, with 27 bases between. TCRdb re-called clones from the multiplex PCR reads via CATT. There are tens of thousands of delta-chain clones in the sample; 0.75% to 1% occur only once, and approximately 9.6% lies in the top ten. Vgamma9/Vdelta2+ and Vdelta2-negative gammadelta T cells were flow-sorted from PBMC for bulk sequencing.

The sequence derives from a pool of human donors (malaria-infected and uninfected, not separated). The gene calls are TRDV1 and TRDJ1, with D possibly being TRDD2 (7 bases). The J gene, not given by TCRdb, was assigned here from a germline match of the nucleotide sequence. The sequenced material came from gamma-delta T cells from blood. CDR3 sequence reads: CALGASCVPTRGGDTDKLIF. The CDR3 DNA reads TGTGCTCTTGGGGCGTCGTGTGTTCCTACGAGGGGGGGAGACACCGATAAACTCATCTTT.